The rows below give T cell receptor beta chains drawn from one sample of a study of blood T cell repertoires in COVID-19. The method was immunoSEQ multiplex PCR; TCRdb's version includes in-frame clones alone and lacks a portion of them. Of roughly 400,000 clones listed, 90% are singletons. Sequenced: PBMCs or T cells enriched from blood (not recorded which). Receptor source: a man aged 18 to 29 who had recovered from COVID-19. The CDR3 runs from the conserved cysteine through the conserved F or W. Each record gives: clone size, V gene, D gene, J gene, CDR3 DNA, CDR3 protein. A D gene is named only where the DNA matches it firmly. The size field is filled for only some rows; it gives once, few, many or a size class.

-	TRBV18	-	TRBJ2-2	TGTGCCAGCTCACCAAGCACCATCGGGGAGCTGTTTTTT	CASSPSTIGELFF
-	TRBV6-2/TRBV6-3	-	TRBJ2-1	TGTGCCAGCAGTTATCGGTCTCTGCTAAACAATGAGCAGTTCTTC	CASSYRSLLNNEQFF
-	TRBV5-4	TRBD1	TRBJ1-2	TGTGCCAGCAGCTCGGGAGGGACAGCCCCGTACGGCTACACCTTC	CASSSGGTAPYGYTF
-	TRBV5-6	-	TRBJ2-3	TGTGCCAGCAGCTCAGGGAACACAGATACGCAGTATTTT	CASSSGNTDTQYF
once	TRBV12-5	-	TRBJ2-1	TGTGCTAGTGGTTTGGCATCCCCTACCGGGACTCATATGACCTACAATGAGCAGTTCTTC	CASGLASPTGTHMTYNEQFF
-	TRBV28	-	TRBJ2-7	TGTGCCAGCAGTACCAGAGGGGGTCTCCTCTACGAGCAGTACTTC	CASSTRGGLLYEQYF
-	TRBV11-2	TRBD2	TRBJ2-1	TGTGCCAGCAGGTTACTAGCGGGAGTTTCCCACAATGAGCAGTTCTTC	CASRLLAGVSHNEQFF
-	TRBV2	-	TRBJ1-2	TGTGCCAGCATCCTTACGACAGTAAACTATGGCTACACCTTC	CASILTTVNYGYTF
-	TRBV5-5	-	TRBJ2-7	TGTGCCAGCAACGGCGGGGACTCCTACGAGCAGTACTTC	CASNGGDSYEQYF
-	TRBV28	-	TRBJ1-4	TGTGCCAGCAGTTCTGGGGGAGGGGGATTTAATGAAAAACTGTTTTTT	CASSSGGGGFNEKLFF
-	TRBV7-9	TRBD2	TRBJ2-3	TGTGCCAGCAGCGGACTAGCGGGGGGGCTGGGAGATACGCAGTATTTT	CASSGLAGGLGDTQYF
-	TRBV10-3	-	TRBJ1-2	TGTGCCATCATGGGCAGTAACTATGGCTACACCTTC	CAIMGSNYGYTF
-	TRBV9	-	TRBJ1-3	TGTGCCAGCAGCACGAGTTCCGGAAACACCATATATTTT	CASSTSSGNTIYF
-	TRBV5-4	-	TRBJ1-2	TGTGCCAGCAGCTTTCCCAGGATGGGGGGGTTGTATGGCTACACCTTC	CASSFPRMGGLYGYTF
-	TRBV2	-	TRBJ2-7	TGTGCCAGCAGTGAACTCGGACAGTCCTACGAGCAGTACTTC	CASSELGQSYEQYF
-	TRBV11-3	TRBD2	TRBJ2-2	TGTGCCAGCAGCTCGGGACTAGCGGGAGCCGGGGAGCTGTTTTTT	CASSSGLAGAGELFF
-	TRBV5-5	TRBD1	TRBJ1-5	TGTGCCAGCAGCGCGGGACAGGGGGATCAGCCCCAGCATTTT	CASSAGQGDQPQHF
-	TRBV28	TRBD2	TRBJ2-3	TGTGCCAGCGGTAGCGGGAGTCTGGATACGCAGTATTTT	CASGSGSLDTQYF
-	TRBV2	TRBD1	TRBJ1-6	TGTGCCAGCAGAGAGACAGGGGTTAATTCACCCCTCCACTTT	CASRETGVNSPLHF
-	TRBV29-1	-	TRBJ1-1	TGCAGCGCCCCAGGCGGGGGAGAAGCCGAAGCTTTCTTT	CSAPGGGEAEAFF
-	TRBV7-9	-	TRBJ1-2	TGTGCCAGCAGCTTTCCAGCTAACTATGGCTACACCTTC	CASSFPANYGYTF
-	TRBV2	TRBD1	TRBJ2-1	TGTGCCAGCAGTGACTCCGGGACAGGGGGCTATAATGAGCAGTTCTTC	CASSDSGTGGYNEQFF
-	TRBV6-2/TRBV6-3	TRBD1	TRBJ1-3	TGTGCCAGCAGTTTACAGGGGGACTCGGGAAACACCATATATTTT	CASSLQGDSGNTIYF
-	TRBV29-1	-	TRBJ1-2	TGCAGCGGAGGAGAACAGGGCGCGGGCTACACCTTC	CSGGEQGAGYTF
-	TRBV5-4	-	TRBJ2-7	TGTGCCAGCAGCTTGACCCCCGACAGTAACCCCTACGAGCAGTACTTC	CASSLTPDSNPYEQYF
-	TRBV7-3	-	TRBJ1-1	TGTGCCGAGGGCAGAACTCCAATGAACACTGAAGCTTTCTTT	CAEGRTPMNTEAFF
-	TRBV27	-	TRBJ2-3	TGTGCCAGCAGTTTATTGACTAGAGAGGAAGATACGCAGTATTTT	CASSLLTREEDTQYF
-	TRBV6-1	TRBD1	TRBJ2-1	TGTGCCAGCAGTGCTCGACAGGGTCCCATAACGCCGGGTAGGCAGTTCTTC	CASSARQGPITPGRQFF
-	TRBV19	-	TRBJ2-2	TGTGCCAGTAGTATCGCCGGGGCGAACACCGGGGAGCTGTTTTTT	CASSIAGANTGELFF
once	TRBV24-1	TRBD2	TRBJ2-1	TGTGCCACCAGTGATGGGGGACTAGCGGGTTACAATGAGCAGTTCTTC	CATSDGGLAGYNEQFF
-	TRBV2	TRBD2	TRBJ2-1	TGTGCCAGCAGTGGTGGGACTAGCGGGGGACACTCCTACAATGAGCAGTTCTTC	CASSGGTSGGHSYNEQFF
-	TRBV7-6	-	TRBJ1-3	TGTGCCAGCAGCCGCGACACCGACTCTGGAAACACCATATATTTT	CASSRDTDSGNTIYF
once	TRBV7-8	-	TRBJ1-3	TGTGCCAGCAGCTTAGCGACAGCTACATCTGGAAACACCATATATTTT	CASSLATATSGNTIYF
-	TRBV18	TRBD1	TRBJ1-6	TGTGCCAGCTCACCCCAGGACAGGGGCTCACCCCTCCACTTT	CASSPQDRGSPLHF
-	TRBV4-1	-	TRBJ1-1	TGCGCCAGCAGGGGCGACAGGAACACTGAAGCTTTCTTT	CASRGDRNTEAFF
-	TRBV5-1	TRBD2	TRBJ2-3	TGCGCCAGCAGCTTGGATTCGGGGGGGCCCGCAGATACGCAGTATTTT	CASSLDSGGPADTQYF
-	TRBV7-9	-	TRBJ1-5	TGTGCCAGCAGCACCCGAGCAGTAGGGGGTGGCAATCAGCCCCAGCATTTT	CASSTRAVGGGNQPQHF
-	TRBV10-2	TRBD1	TRBJ1-1	TGCGCCAGCACGGAGGGACAGATGAACACTGAAGCTTTCTTT	CASTEGQMNTEAFF
-	TRBV4-1	-	TRBJ2-7	TGCGCCAGCAGCCAAGATAGGCAGGTTTACGAGCAGTACTTC	CASSQDRQVYEQYF
-	TRBV19	TRBD1	TRBJ1-2	TGTGCCAGTAGCCAGGACAGGGGGGATTCCTATGGCTACACCTTC	CASSQDRGDSYGYTF
-	TRBV9	TRBD2	TRBJ2-2	TGTGCCAGCAGCGTACAGCGGGAGAGCACCGGGGAGCTGTTTTTT	CASSVQRESTGELFF
-	TRBV7-2	TRBD2	TRBJ2-7	TGTGCCAGCAGCCTTGGGGCTAGCGGCTCCTACGAGCAGTACTTC	CASSLGASGSYEQYF